Below, 22 T cell receptor beta chains from the same sample are listed, as sequenced in a study of T cell responses to AZD1222 COVID-19 vaccine. TCRdb keeps only in-frame clones here, not all; method: immunoSEQ multiplex PCR. The data contain 140,000 to 150,000 clones, roughly nine tenths of them seen just once; the ten biggest clones take up around 1.7%. Sequences were derived from peripheral blood, sampled 28 days after the second AZD1222 dose. Every receptor here comes from an adult who received the AZD1222 COVID-19 vaccine.

This clone was observed a few times. CDR3 loop: CASSYSARAGAEQYF. Written as DNA, the CDR3 is TGTGCCAGCAGTTACTCCGCCAGGGCCGGTGCCGAGCAGTACTTC. The chain has TRBV6-5 and TRBJ2-7, with D possibly being TRBD1 (5 bases). The CDR3 has 15 amino acids. V lost 0 bases to trimming and J lost 6 bases, with 15 bases between them. From germline, CDR1 is MNHEY and CDR2 SVGAGI.

The chain employs TRBV5-1 and TRBJ1-1; a weak D match, TRBD1 (6 bases). The CDR3 spans 14 residues. The V end was cut by 4 bases, the J end by 2 bases, with 12 bases between. The germline gives CDR1 SGHRS, CDR2 YFSETQ. For the CDR3, the DNA is TGCGCCAGCAGCCTGCAGGGGACTAACACTGAAGCTTTCTTT. Amino acids: CASSLQGTNTEAFF.

V and J are TRBV30 and TRBJ1-2; D remains unclear. Germline V gene data show CDR1 as GTSNPN and CDR2 as SVGIG (reference sequence). This CDR3 is 13 amino acids long. V lost 2 bases and J 8 bases, leaving 15 bases between the germline ends. CDR3 in amino acids: CAWSWAHPGGYTF. The CDR3 DNA reads TGTGCCTGGAGTTGGGCCCACCCGGGGGGCTACACCTTC.

The chain employs TRBV19 and TRBJ1-1; 7 nucleotides match TRBD1. V lost 5 bases and J lost 1; bases outside the gene matches: 7. The CDR3 consists of 15 residues. Germline-derived CDR1 and CDR2 are LNHDA and SQIVND (reference sequence). The CDR3 region has the DNA TGTGCCAGTAGTCCCAGGACAGGAGGGAACACTGAAGCTTTCTTT. It codes for CASSPRTGGNTEAFF.

V gene TRBV30 combines with J gene TRBJ2-5, with 8 nucleotides matching TRBD1. This CDR3 spans 12 amino acids. V lost 4 bases, J lost 5 bases, and 3 bases stayed unmatched. Germline V gives CDR1 GTSNPN, CDR2 SVGIG (reference sequence). The CDR3 DNA reads TGTGCCTGGACGACAGGGGTGGAGACCCAGTACTTC. This sequence encodes CAWTTGVETQYF.

J is TRBJ1-2 and V is TRBV29-1, with 11 nucleotides matching TRBD1. This CDR3 region has 14 residues. The V gene's germline CDR1 is SQVTM and CDR2 ANQGSEA. Losses at the gene ends were 5 bases for V and 4 bases for J; bases not matched to a gene: 6. CDR3 residues: CSVMDRGQIYGYTF. CDR3 in DNA: TGCAGCGTTATGGACAGGGGGCAGATCTATGGCTACACCTTC.

This clone came up many times. The V call is TRBV19, the J call TRBJ1-2; 10 bases fit TRBD1. Germline-derived CDR1 and CDR2 are LNHDA and SQIVND (reference sequence). V lost 5 bases and J lost 4; bases outside the gene matches: 7. This CDR3 is built from 15 residues. The CDR3 is CASSGTGVRLYGYTF. The DNA of the CDR3 is TGTGCCAGTAGTGGGACAGGGGTCCGCCTCTATGGCTACACCTTC.

The chain combines TRBV30 with TRBJ1-1; no clear D gene. The ends were cut back, 3 bases at V and 0 bases at J, with 11 bases in the middle. The CDR3 extends over 14 amino acids. The V gene's germline CDR1 is GTSNPN and CDR2 SVGIG (reference sequence). The CDR3, as DNA: TGTGCCTGGAGACTAAAACCCCTGAACACTGAAGCTTTCTTT. Residues: CAWRLKPLNTEAFF.

The chain combines TRBV19 with TRBJ2-2; weak D call: TRBD1 (6 bases). The V gene's germline CDR1 is LNHDA and CDR2 SQIVND (reference sequence). Trimming removed 3 bases at V and 1 base at J, with 15 bases between. The CDR3 is 17 amino acids. CDR3 sequence reads: CASSIIRGSLNTGELFF. The CDR3 nucleotides read TGTGCCAGTAGTATTATCAGGGGAAGCCTGAACACCGGGGAGCTGTTTTTT.

J is TRBJ2-5 and V is TRBV24-1, with 11 bases identical to TRBD1. Germline lookup yields CDR1 KGHDR and CDR2 SFDVKD. There are 15 residues in the CDR3. V shed 6 bases, J shed 5 bases, and the junction held 7 bases outside the gene matches. CDR3 loop: CATSSGTGGSETQYF. CDR3 nucleotide sequence: TGTGCCACCAGTTCCGGGACAGGGGGATCGGAGACCCAGTACTTC.

The J gene is TRBJ2-1, the V gene TRBV9; 12 nucleotides agree with TRBD2. The germline gives CDR1 SGDLS, CDR2 YYNGEE. V trimming: 3 bases; J trimming: 14 bases; junction bases outside the gene matches: 3. This CDR3 region has 12 residues. The CDR3 is CASSGLAGDKFF. The CDR3 bases are TGTGCCAGCAGCGGACTAGCGGGAGACAAGTTCTTC.

This clone came up once. In DNA form, the CDR3 reads TGTGCCAGCAGCGCTTCGGTTGGACTTATGGATGGCTACACCTTC. Protein sequence: CASSASVGLMDGYTF. The chain recombines TRBV9 with TRBJ1-2, with D uncertain. The V end was cut by 3 bases, the J end by 6 bases, with 18 bases between. Germline V CDR1 and CDR2: SGDLS, YYNGEE. The CDR3 is 15 amino acids.

V usage is TRBV15 and J usage is TRBJ2-1, with D possibly being TRBD1 (6 bases). Deletions cut 4 bases from V and 7 bases from J, with 14 bases between. Germline V gene data show CDR1 as LNHNV and CDR2 as YYDKDF (reference sequence). This CDR3 comprises 14 residues. The CDR3 loop reads CATSKGDWGNEQFF. CDR3 coding DNA: TGTGCCACCAGCAAGGGGGATTGGGGGAATGAGCAGTTCTTC.

V is TRBV28 and J is TRBJ2-7, with TRBD1 matching over 8 bases. Germline V lookup: CDR1 MDHEN, CDR2 SYDVKM. V lost 2 bases, J lost 4 bases, and 7 bases stayed unmatched. The CDR3 runs to 15 residues. The DNA for the CDR3 is TGTGCCAGCAGTTTAACATCAGGGGGCGAGTACGAGCAGTACTTC. Translated: CASSLTSGGEYEQYF.

This clone was picked up one time. The DNA for the CDR3 is TGTGCCAGCAGTTTAATAGGGGACACTGAAGCTTTCTTT. This codes for CASSLIGDTEAFF. The chain couples TRBV12-3 or TRBV12-4 to TRBJ1-1, with TRBD1 as a possible D gene (5 bases). Trimming shortened V by 2 bases and J by 3 bases, and 7 bases separated the two germline ends. CDR3 length: 13 amino acids.

The chain recombines TRBV7-9 with TRBJ2-2; 7 positions agree with TRBD2. Germline values: CDR1 SEHNR, CDR2 FQNEAQ (reference sequence). V lost 2 bases to trimming and J lost 4 bases; unmatched junction nucleotides: 1. The CDR3 length is 14 residues. The CDR3 bases are TGTGCCAGCAGCTTACTAGCGGCCACCGGGGAGCTGTTTTTT. It translates to CASSLLAATGELFF.

J is TRBJ2-3 and V is TRBV5-1; TRBD2 matches at 14 bases. CDR1 SGHRS and CDR2 YFSETQ come from the germline V gene. This CDR3 has 15 amino acids. V shed 2 bases and J 7 bases; nucleotides not matched to a gene: 3. CDR3 loop: CASSFGTSGSHTQYF. The CDR3 coding sequence is TGCGCCAGCAGCTTCGGGACTAGCGGGAGCCATACGCAGTATTTT.

The rearrangement uses TRBV29-1 and TRBJ2-3; D unclear. V shed 3 bases and J shed 0 bases, with 10 bases lying between them. The germline V gene has CDR1 SQVTM and CDR2 ANQGSEA. The CDR3 contains 14 residues. The CDR3 region has the DNA TGCAGCGTTGATGGGGTCACCAGCACAGATACGCAGTATTTT. Translated: CSVDGVTSTDTQYF.

DNA of the CDR3: TGTGCCAGCAGTTACTTCCACGAGCAGTACTTC. Translating it yields CASSYFHEQYF. The chain recombines TRBV6-2 or TRBV6-3 with TRBJ2-7; D is ambiguous. This CDR3 has 11 amino acids. The V gene lost 1 base and the J gene lost 5 bases, with 3 bases spanning the gap. CDR1 and CDR2 from the germline V gene are MNHEY and SVGEGT.

This rearrangement joins TRBV28 to TRBJ2-3; TRBD2 might be the D (5 bases). The ends were cut back, 4 bases at V and 0 bases at J, with 8 bases in the middle. Germline V CDR1 and CDR2: MDHEN, SYDVKM. This CDR3 spans 14 amino acids. The DNA for the CDR3 is TGTGCCAGCAGTTCACGGACTAGCACAGATACGCAGTATTTT. This translates into CASSSRTSTDTQYF.

V and J are TRBV28 and TRBJ1-1, with TRBD1 identical over 8 bases. Germline assignment: CDR1 MDHEN and CDR2 SYDVKM. This CDR3 is 16 amino acids long. The junction had 13 bases not matched to a gene; V was cut back by 6 bases and J by 4 bases. In DNA, the CDR3 is TGTGCCAGCAGCAGCCCTCCGACAGGGGCGGCCACTGAAGCTTTCTTT. This gives the protein CASSSPPTGAATEAFF.

The chain has TRBV5-1 and TRBJ2-5; 11 bases line up with TRBD1. Germline CDR1 and CDR2: SGHRS and YFSETQ. Losses at the gene ends were 7 bases for V and 3 bases for J; bases not matched to a gene: 17. The CDR3 runs 18 residues. The CDR3 here is CASCATPRDRGGKETQYF. CDR3 nucleotide sequence: TGCGCCAGCTGCGCTACCCCCCGGGACAGGGGGGGTAAAGAGACCCAGTACTTC.